The source of this T cell receptor (beta chain) is a study of response to subunit inactivated influenza vaccine. Points from the study as a whole: That few new T cells are recruited by each seasonal influenza vaccination was the authors' suggestion.

V lost 6 bases and J lost 0, with 12 bases in between. The CDR3 sequence is 15 residues long. Germline V gene lookup returns CDR1 SGHTA and CDR2 FQGNSA. On this clonotype: Its antigen is currently unknown.

Each CDR3 protein gets one entry after TCRdb re-called the RT-PCR reads with MiXCR. In the table there are roughly 790,000 distinct CDR3 sequences, 20% to 25% of which are singletons. The chain joins TRBV7-2 to TRBJ2-1; weak D call: TRBD2 (6 bases). The sample here was PBMCs from blood, taken 4 to 6 days after vaccination. The receptor was isolated from a man in his fifties who received an inactivated influenza vaccine. CDR3 loop: CASRPRGSSYNEQFF. The CDR3 DNA reads as TGTGCCAGCAGGCCACGGGGGAGCTCCTACAATGAGCAGTTCTTC.